This T cell receptor beta chain came from a study of blood T cells in healthy people across ages. Study-level background: Capturing about one barcoded beta molecule per two T cells was achieved by template switching.

Study observations and caveats: Diversity figures derived from one million T cells were judged to underestimate the true value.

Between the trimmed V and J ends, which lost 4 bases and 0 bases, there was a span of 16 bases. The CDR3 consists of 18 residues. Per the germline V gene, CDR1 is LGHDT and CDR2 is YNNKEL (reference sequence). This clonotype has more than one count but fewer than ten. The antigen is not known. The use of a sample-barcoded 5' primer and a J-beta primer mix characterized a second PCR of about 6 to 12 cycles. TCRdb re-called the 5' RACE reads with MiXCR, one entry per CDR3 protein. The top ten hold about 4% of the sample, which has 1.5 million to 1.8 million distinct CDR3 sequences, approximately 39% seen once. Every sample had a minimum of 6.5 million PBMCs isolated.

The rearrangement joins TRBV3-1 to TRBJ2-6, with D perhaps matching TRBD2 (7 bases). Input material: blood. This TCR was recovered from a woman in her late teens or twenties in good health. In nucleotides, the CDR3 is TGTGCCAGCAGCCTCCGGGGAGGGGGAGCCTCTGGGGCCAACGTCCTGACTTTC. Protein: CASSLRGGGASGANVLTF. Full variable domain (outside the CDR3, taken from reference TRBV3-1 and TRBJ2-6): DTAVSQTPKYLVTQMGNDKSIKCEQNLGHDTMYWYKQDSKKFLKIMFSYNNKELIINETVPNRFSPKSPDKAHLNLHINSLELGDSAVYFCASSLRGGGASGANVLTFGAGSRLTVL.